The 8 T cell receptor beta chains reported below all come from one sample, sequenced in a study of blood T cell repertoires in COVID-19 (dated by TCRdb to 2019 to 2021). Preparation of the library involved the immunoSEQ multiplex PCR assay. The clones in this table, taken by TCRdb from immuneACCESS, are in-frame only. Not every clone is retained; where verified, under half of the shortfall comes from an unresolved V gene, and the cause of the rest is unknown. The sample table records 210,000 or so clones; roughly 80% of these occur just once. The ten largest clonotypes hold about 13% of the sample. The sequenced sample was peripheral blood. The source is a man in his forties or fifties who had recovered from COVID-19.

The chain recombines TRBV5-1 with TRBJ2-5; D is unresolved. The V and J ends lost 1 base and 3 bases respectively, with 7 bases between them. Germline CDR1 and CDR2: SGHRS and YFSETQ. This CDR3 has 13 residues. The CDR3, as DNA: TGCGCCAGCAGCTTGAATATCGAAGAGACCCAGTACTTC. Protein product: CASSLNIEETQYF.

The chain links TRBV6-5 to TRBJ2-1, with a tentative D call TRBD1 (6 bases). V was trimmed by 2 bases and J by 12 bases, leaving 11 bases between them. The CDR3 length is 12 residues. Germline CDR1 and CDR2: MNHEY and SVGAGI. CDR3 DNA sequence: TGTGCCAGCAGTTACGATGAAGGGGGGCAGTTCTTC. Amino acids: CASSYDEGGQFF.

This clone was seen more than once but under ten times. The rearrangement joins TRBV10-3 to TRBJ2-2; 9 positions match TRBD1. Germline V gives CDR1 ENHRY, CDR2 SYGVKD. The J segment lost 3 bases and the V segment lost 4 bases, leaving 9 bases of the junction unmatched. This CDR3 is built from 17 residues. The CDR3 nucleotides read TGTGCCATCAGTGGGAGGTGGGGACAGGGTCACACCGGGGAGCTGTTTTTT. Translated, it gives CAISGRWGQGHTGELFF.

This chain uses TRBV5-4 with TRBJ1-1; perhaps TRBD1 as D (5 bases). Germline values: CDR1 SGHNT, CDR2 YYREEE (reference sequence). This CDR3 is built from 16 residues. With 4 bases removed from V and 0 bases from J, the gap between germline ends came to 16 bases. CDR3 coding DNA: TGTGCCAGCAGCCCTTGGCGGGGGGATTTGAACACTGAAGCTTTCTTT. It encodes CASSPWRGDLNTEAFF.

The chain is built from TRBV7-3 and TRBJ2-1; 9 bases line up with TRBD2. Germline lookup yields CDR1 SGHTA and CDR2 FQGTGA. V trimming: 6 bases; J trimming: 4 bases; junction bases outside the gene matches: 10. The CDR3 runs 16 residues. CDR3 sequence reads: CASSSRFSGSYNEQFF. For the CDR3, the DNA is TGTGCCAGCAGTTCCCGGTTTAGCGGGAGTTACAATGAGCAGTTCTTC.

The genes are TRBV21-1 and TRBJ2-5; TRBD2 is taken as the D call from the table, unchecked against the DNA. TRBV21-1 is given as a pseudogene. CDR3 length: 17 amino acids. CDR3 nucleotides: TGTGCCAGCAGCAAAGCTCGGCTAGCGGGGTCCCAAGAGACCCAGTACTTC. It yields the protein CASSKARLAGSQETQYF.

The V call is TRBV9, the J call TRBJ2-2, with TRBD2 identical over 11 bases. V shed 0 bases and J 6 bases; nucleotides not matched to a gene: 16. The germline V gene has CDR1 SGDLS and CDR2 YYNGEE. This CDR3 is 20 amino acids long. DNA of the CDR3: TGTGCCAGCAGCGTAGGGCTAGCGGGAGGTTACGCGATTGTAGCCGGGGAGCTGTTTTTT. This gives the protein CASSVGLAGGYAIVAGELFF.

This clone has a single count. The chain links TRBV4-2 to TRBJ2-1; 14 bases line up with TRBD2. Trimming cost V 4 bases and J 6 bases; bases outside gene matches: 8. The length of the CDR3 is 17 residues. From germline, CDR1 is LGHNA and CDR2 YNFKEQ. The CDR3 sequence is CASSPEMGLAGVNEQFF. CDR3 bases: TGTGCCAGCAGCCCAGAAATGGGACTAGCGGGAGTCAATGAGCAGTTCTTC.